Given below is one T cell receptor beta chain in context. Clones were sequenced by immunoSEQ multiplex PCR, and TCRdb holds only the in-frame ones, with some missing. In the table there are fewer than 850,000 clones, 90% of which are singletons. This record belongs to a study of shared clonotypes between healthy human individuals. The CDR3 length is 15 residues. Looked up from germline, CDR1 is SGHTA and CDR2 is FQGNSA. V was pared by 3 bases and J by 3 bases, with 5 bases of the junction left unmatched. V is TRBV7-2 and J is TRBJ1-5; 7 bases are a match to TRBD1. The origin of this receptor is a man aged 18 to 35 in good health. Some clones in this sample may be carry-over from other donors' samples. The source material was memory CD8+ T cells from PBMCs. Described subset: CD45RO+ cells pooled with CCR7-negative TemRA cells. The CDR3 region has the DNA TGTGCCAGCAGCTTGGGCAGGGGGGTCAATCAGCCCCAGCATTTT. This sequence encodes CASSLGRGVNQPQHF.